Each of the 30 T cell receptor beta chains below was sequenced from the same sample in a study of CD8 T cells in Susac syndrome (dated by TCRdb to 2018 to 2020). The protocol used for the library was the immunoSEQ multiplex PCR assay. RNA was extracted using the RNeasy kit, and roughly 0.45 to 1 ug of the RNA was reverse transcribed with random hexamers. The public sequencing data were trimmed at Q25 with fastp and processed into clonotypes with MiXCR by TCRdb, which kept only in-frame beta chains. Each record represents a unique CDR3 protein, reported with the most common genes and DNA among its rows. The sample includes about 150,000 distinct CDR3 sequences, with around 95% observed a single time. Less than 0.085% of the sample comes from the top ten. The sequencing sample was made of CD4+ T cells from PBMCs. These receptors were collected from a human donor with Susac syndrome.

The rearrangement joins TRBV28 to TRBJ1-5, with D maybe TRBD1 (5 bases). The germline V gene encodes CDR1 MDHEN and CDR2 SYDVKM. This CDR3 is built from 14 residues. V was trimmed by 5 bases and J by 0 bases, leaving 8 bases between them. In DNA, the CDR3 is TGTGCCAGCAGTCCGGACAATAGCAATCAGCCCCAGCATTTT. Its translation: CASSPDNSNQPQHF. The full variable domain, in which reference TRBV28 and TRBJ1-5 provide the parts outside the CDR3, is DVKVTQSSRYLVKRTGEKVFLECVQDMDHENMFWYRQDPGLGLRLIYFSYDVKMKEKGDIPEGYSVSREKKERFSLILESASTNQTSMYLCASSPDNSNQPQHFGDGTRLSIL.

This chain uses TRBV6-5 with TRBJ2-3, with a tentative D call TRBD1 (6 bases). The germline gives CDR1 MNHEY, CDR2 SVGAGI. CDR3 length: 13 residues. Trimming took off 1 base at V and 9 bases at J, with 11 bases between the two ends. CDR3 nucleotide sequence: TGTGCCAGCAGTTACTTGCAACAGGGAACGCAGTATTTT. It translates to CASSYLQQGTQYF.

J is TRBJ1-3 and V is TRBV12-3 or TRBV12-4; 7 bases fit TRBD1. There are 14 residues in the CDR3. V was pared by 5 bases and J by 2 bases, with 3 bases of the junction left unmatched. The DNA for the CDR3 is TGTGCCAGCAGTAGGGACAGCGCTGGAAACACCATATATTTT. This translates into CASSRDSAGNTIYF.

The chain is built from TRBV6-5 and TRBJ1-6; unclear D gene. The V gene's germline CDR1 is MNHEY and CDR2 SVGAGI. The CDR3 has 13 amino acids. Trimming pared 7 bases from V and 10 bases from J, leaving 14 bases between. CDR3: CASTPEAGSPLHF. The CDR3 DNA follows: TGTGCCAGCACCCCAGAAGCGGGATCACCCCTCCACTTT.

The chain joins TRBV9 to TRBJ1-1; D is unclear. The CDR3 is made up of 13 amino acids. Germline assignment: CDR1 SGDLS and CDR2 YYNGEE. Between the trimmed V and J ends, which lost 0 bases and 1 base, there was a span of 4 bases. The CDR3 is CASSVAPNTEAFF. The CDR3 region has the DNA TGTGCCAGCAGCGTAGCACCGAACACTGAAGCTTTCTTT.

The J gene is TRBJ2-1, the V gene TRBV7-2, with D unresolved. The CDR3 runs to 11 residues. The V end was cut by 5 bases, the J end by 8 bases, with 7 bases between. Germline-derived CDR1 and CDR2 are SGHTA and FQGNSA. The CDR3 sequence is CASSLTYEQFF. The CDR3 bases are TGTGCCAGCAGCCTGACGTATGAGCAGTTCTTC.

This sequence joins TRBV3-1 and TRBJ1-3, with D hard to call. Trimming pared 1 base from V and 1 base from J, leaving 8 bases between. Germline V gives CDR1 LGHDT, CDR2 YNNKEL (reference sequence). This CDR3 comprises 15 residues. The CDR3 DNA follows: TGTGCCAGCAGCCAAGGAGGGTTTTCTGGAAACACCATATATTTT. This codes for CASSQGGFSGNTIYF.

The J gene is TRBJ2-7, the V gene TRBV7-2; D is possibly TRBD2 (7 bases). V was shortened by 2 bases and J by 6 bases, with 11 bases between the two germline ends. Germline V gene data show CDR1 as SGHTA and CDR2 as FQGNSA. CDR3 size: 13 residues. CDR3 sequence (DNA): TGTGCCAGCAGCTTACAAGGGGGGGCCGAGCAGTACTTC. Translating it yields CASSLQGGAEQYF. Drawing the rest from reference TRBV7-2 and TRBJ2-7, the complete variable domain is GAGVSQSPSNKVTEKGKDVELRCDPISGHTALYWYRQSLGQGLEFLIYFQGNSAPDKSGLPSDRFSAERTGGSVSTLTIQRTQQEDSAVYLCASSLQGGAEQYFGPGTRLTVT.

The rearrangement uses TRBV18 and TRBJ2-1; possibly TRBD1 for D (5 bases). Trimming pared 0 bases from V and 10 bases from J, leaving 13 bases between. The CDR3 extends over 14 amino acids. CDR1 is KGHSH, CDR2 LQKENI, per germline. The CDR3 is CASSPPARAEEQFF. CDR3 nucleotides: TGTGCCAGCTCACCACCGGCCAGGGCCGAGGAGCAGTTCTTC.

The chain joins TRBV7-6 to TRBJ2-6; D gene uncertain. Germline assignment: CDR1 SGHVS and CDR2 FNYEAQ. The CDR3 extends over 17 amino acids. V shed 2 bases and J shed 0 bases, with 11 bases lying between them. DNA of the CDR3: TGTGCCAGCAGCTTACTATCTCGAGCCTCTGGGGCCAACGTCCTGACTTTC. Its protein product is CASSLLSRASGANVLTF.

The chain uses TRBV4-1 and TRBJ2-3; D may be TRBD2 (6 bases). Germline CDR1 MGHRA, CDR2 YSYEKL. The germline V and J ends were trimmed by 6 bases and 2 bases, with 15 bases remaining between them. The length of the CDR3 is 15 residues. The CDR3 DNA reads as TGCGCCAGCAGGCATACTAGCCGGTACACAGATACGCAGTATTTT. Protein sequence: CASRHTSRYTDTQYF.

The chain joins TRBV28 to TRBJ2-7; 8 bases are a match to TRBD2. CDR1 MDHEN and CDR2 SYDVKM come from the germline V gene. The CDR3 has 15 amino acids. The junction had 13 bases not matched to a gene; V was cut back by 6 bases and J by 6 bases. The CDR3 DNA sequence: TGTGCCAGCAGCATAGAATTAGCGGGACCCTCCGAGCAGTACTTC. The encoded protein is CASSIELAGPSEQYF.

This chain links TRBV20-1 with TRBJ1-1; D ambiguous. V lost 5 bases to trimming and J lost 5 bases, with 9 bases between them. The CDR3 length is 11 residues. Germline lookup yields CDR1 DFQATT and CDR2 SNEGSKA (reference sequence). The DNA of the CDR3 is TGCAGTGCTTGTTATTGGACTGAAGCTTTCTTT. Protein product: CSACYWTEAFF.

This clonotype occurred once. The chain couples TRBV5-1 to TRBJ1-5, with TRBD1 matching 7 bases. CDR1 SGHRS and CDR2 YFSETQ come from the germline V gene. CDR3 length: 14 amino acids. V dropped 0 bases and J dropped 7; count of bases not matched to a gene: 4. The CDR3 DNA is TGCGCCAGCAGCTTGGAAGGGGGCTGGCAGCCCCAGCATTTT. It translates to CASSLEGGWQPQHF.

V usage is TRBV4-1 and J usage is TRBJ2-2; TRBD2 agrees at 10 bases. With 1 base clipped from V and 6 bases from J, the junction kept 2 bases outside the gene matches. The CDR3 is 15 residues long. Germline CDR1 MGHRA, CDR2 YSYEKL. The CDR3 spells CASSQAAGGAGELFF. The CDR3 bases are TGCGCCAGCAGCCAAGCAGCGGGAGGGGCCGGGGAGCTGTTTTTT.

This clonotype was counted once. The genes are TRBV3-1 and TRBJ2-3; D may match TRBD1 or TRBD2 (6 bases each). V lost 2 bases, J lost 6 bases, and 12 bases lay in between. This CDR3 comprises 14 residues. Germline-derived CDR1 and CDR2 are LGHDT and YNNKEL (reference sequence). In DNA, the CDR3 is TGTGCCAGCAGCCAATCGGGGGCCAGGGATACGCAGTATTTT. This codes for CASSQSGARDTQYF.

V gene TRBV5-1 combines with J gene TRBJ2-1; 11 nucleotides agree with TRBD1. There are 15 residues in the CDR3. Germline loops: CDR1 SGHRS, CDR2 YFSETQ. V was clipped by 1 base and J by 6 bases; unmatched bases: 3. The CDR3: CASSLRGQGGNEQFF. CDR3 sequence (DNA): TGCGCCAGCAGCTTGAGGGGACAGGGGGGCAATGAGCAGTTCTTC.

This rearrangement joins TRBV20-1 to TRBJ2-2; 12 bases line up with TRBD2. CDR3 length equals 15 residues. Germline V gives CDR1 DFQATT, CDR2 SNEGSKA (reference sequence). The V segment lost 6 bases and the J segment 7 bases; nucleotides outside the gene matches: 9. CDR3 DNA: TGCAGTGCCACATCGACTAGCGGGGGCGGCGGGGAGCTGTTTTTT. Protein product: CSATSTSGGGGELFF.

This CDR3 reads CASSQEKRGGDYEQYF. The DNA for the CDR3 is TGCGCCAGCAGCCAAGAAAAGAGGGGCGGAGATTACGAGCAGTACTTC. The chain joins TRBV4-1 to TRBJ2-7; D may be TRBD1 or TRBD2 (5 bases each). CDR3 length: 16 residues. Germline assignment: CDR1 MGHRA and CDR2 YSYEKL. Deletions cut 0 bases from V and 4 bases from J, with 16 bases between.

The chain links TRBV7-9 to TRBJ2-1; 8 nucleotides agree with TRBD2. Per the germline V gene, CDR1 is SEHNR and CDR2 is FQNEAQ (reference sequence). The CDR3 has 15 residues. J gave up 3 bases and V 4 bases, and 5 bases lay outside the gene matches. The CDR3 reads CASSSRAGDYNEQFF. CDR3 nucleotide sequence: TGTGCCAGCAGCTCCAGAGCGGGAGACTACAATGAGCAGTTCTTC.

The V call is TRBV2, the J call TRBJ2-5; D unclear. This CDR3 spans 13 amino acids. V gave up 8 bases and J gave up 2 bases, with 12 bases separating them. Germline CDR1 SNHLY, CDR2 FYNNEI. Here the CDR3 DNA reads TGTGCCAGCGGAAGGGAATCTCAAGAGACCCAGTACTTC. It yields the protein CASGRESQETQYF. The full variable domain, its missing parts supplied by reference TRBV2 and TRBJ2-5, is EPEVTQTPSHQVTQMGQEVILRCVPISNHLYFYWYRQILGQKVEFLVSFYNNEISEKSEIFDDQFSVERPDGSNFTLKIRSTKLEDSAMYFCASGRESQETQYFGPGTRLLVL.

This clonotype was seen just once. V usage is TRBV18 and J usage is TRBJ2-5, with D uncertain. Germline V gene data show CDR1 as KGHSH and CDR2 as LQKENI. Trimming removed 4 bases at V and 5 bases at J, with 11 bases between. The CDR3 runs 13 residues. This chain's CDR3 is CASSLNGRETQYF. The CDR3 DNA is TGTGCCAGCTCACTGAACGGTCGGGAGACCCAGTACTTC.

This sequence joins TRBV5-1 and TRBJ1-2; 7 bases are shared with TRBD1. J was trimmed by 0 bases and V by 3 bases; bases with no gene match: 11. Per the germline V gene, CDR1 is SGHRS and CDR2 is YFSETQ. The CDR3 loop spans 17 amino acids. The CDR3 sequence is CASSSGTGTDPNYGYTF. The CDR3 DNA follows: TGCGCCAGCAGCTCAGGAACCGGGACAGATCCTAACTATGGCTACACCTTC.

The chain joins TRBV20-1 to TRBJ1-4; D unresolved. V was cut by 6 bases and J by 9 bases, with 26 bases left in between. Germline V gene sequence: CDR1 DFQATT, CDR2 SNEGSKA (reference sequence). This CDR3 comprises 16 residues. CDR3 sequence (DNA): TGCAGTGCGAAAATGGAGTCGGCTCCAACGGGGAAAAAACTGTTTTTT. It codes for CSAKMESAPTGKKLFF.

This clonotype was seen just once. In DNA, the CDR3 is TGTGCCAGCAGCCCAGGACTAGCGGGGGTACGAGAGACCCAGTACTTC. Translation gives CASSPGLAGVRETQYF. The chain joins TRBV5-4 to TRBJ2-5, with 13 bases identical to TRBD2. Unmatched junction bases numbered 7, after V lost 4 bases and J lost 4 bases. CDR1 and CDR2 (germline): SGHNT, YYREEE (reference sequence). CDR3 length equals 16 residues.

The chain carries TRBV7-3 and TRBJ2-6; TRBD2 matches at 11 bases. CDR3 length equals 18 residues. The germline gives CDR1 SGHTA, CDR2 FQGTGA. Trimming took 3 bases from V and 4 from J; bases not matched to a gene: 8. CDR3 bases: TGTGCCAGCAGCTTTCGCCTAGCGGGAGGTTCCGGGGCCAACGTCCTGACTTTC. It yields the protein CASSFRLAGGSGANVLTF.

The chain joins TRBV7-8 to TRBJ2-1, with 8 bases fitting TRBD2. The V gene end was trimmed by 3 bases and the J gene end by 5 bases; junction bases not matched to a gene: 9. CDR1 is SGHVS and CDR2 is FQNEAQ in the germline V gene. The CDR3 covers 16 residues. The CDR3 sequence is CASSFATGGTNNEQFF. The CDR3 DNA reads TGTGCCAGCAGCTTTGCGACGGGGGGGACTAACAATGAGCAGTTCTTC.

This rearrangement joins TRBV13 to TRBJ1-2; perhaps TRBD1 as D (6 bases). Between the trimmed V and J ends, which lost 7 bases and 3 bases, there was a span of 21 bases. Germline V gene lookup returns CDR1 PRHDT and CDR2 FYEKMQ (reference sequence). This CDR3 region has 16 residues. The CDR3 here is CASTLRREGGDYGYTF. The CDR3 DNA sequence: TGTGCCAGCACCTTGAGGCGAGAGGGGGGTGACTATGGCTACACCTTC.

This chain connects TRBV19 to TRBJ2-7; no clear D. The V end lost 3 bases, the J end lost 0 bases, and 6 bases lay between the germline ends. The CDR3 length is 13 residues. Germline V gene sequence: CDR1 LNHDA, CDR2 SQIVND (reference sequence). The CDR3 region is CASSIAYSYEQYF. As DNA, the CDR3 is TGTGCCAGTAGTATCGCCTACTCCTACGAGCAGTACTTC.

The chain combines TRBV7-9 with TRBJ2-1; D is tentatively TRBD1 or TRBD2 (5 bases each). CDR3 length: 18 residues. V lost 1 base, J lost 0 bases, and 16 bases lay in between. Germline CDR1 is SEHNR and CDR2 is FQNEAQ (reference sequence). The CDR3 sequence is CASSLGASRAGSYNEQFF. In DNA form, the CDR3 reads TGTGCCAGCAGCTTAGGAGCGAGCAGGGCGGGCTCCTACAATGAGCAGTTCTTC.